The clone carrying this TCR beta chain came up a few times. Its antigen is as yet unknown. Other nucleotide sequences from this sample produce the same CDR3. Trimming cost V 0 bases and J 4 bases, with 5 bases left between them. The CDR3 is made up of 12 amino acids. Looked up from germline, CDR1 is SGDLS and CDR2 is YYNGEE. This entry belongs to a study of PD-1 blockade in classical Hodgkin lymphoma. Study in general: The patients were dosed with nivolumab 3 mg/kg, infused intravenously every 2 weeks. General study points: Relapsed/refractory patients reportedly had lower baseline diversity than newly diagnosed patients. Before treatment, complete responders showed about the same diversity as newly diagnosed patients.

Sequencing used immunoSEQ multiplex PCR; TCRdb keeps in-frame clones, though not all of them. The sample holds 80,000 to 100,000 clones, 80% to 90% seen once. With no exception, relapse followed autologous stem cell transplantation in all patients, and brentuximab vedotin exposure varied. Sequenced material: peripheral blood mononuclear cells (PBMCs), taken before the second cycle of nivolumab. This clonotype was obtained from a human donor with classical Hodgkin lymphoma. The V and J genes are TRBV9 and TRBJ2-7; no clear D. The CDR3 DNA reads TGTGCCAGCAGCGTAGAGGGATACGAGCAGTACTTC. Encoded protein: CASSVEGYEQYF.